This TCR beta chain is from a study of cytotoxic CD8 clonotypes in ibrutinib-treated CLL. Study details: Response was recorded as partial in some 25 patients and complete in 2; at median around 68 months, approximately 14 remained remitted and approximately twelve had progressed. Samples averaged around 280,000 productive templates and some 91,000 productive rearrangements.

This CDR3 region has 18 residues. Trimming took 6 bases from V and 1 from J; bases not matched to a gene: 11. Per germline, CDR1 SGHTA and CDR2 FQGNSA. This clone was seen a single time. Clones were sequenced by immunoSEQ multiplex PCR, and TCRdb holds only the in-frame ones, with some missing. The table has about 58,000 clones, approximately 75% seen once; the top ten hold roughly two fifths. The sequenced sample was PBMCs, obtained after 12 months of ibrutinib treatment. The chain uses TRBV7-2 and TRBJ2-6, with 8 bases matching TRBD1. This receptor was taken from a human donor with chronic lymphocytic leukemia. Here the CDR3 DNA reads TGTGCCAGCAGAGTAGCCGGGACAGGTTCATCTGGGGCCAACGTCCTGACTTTC. This encodes CASRVAGTGSSGANVLTF.